This T cell receptor beta chain derives from a study of blood T cell repertoires in COVID-19. Clones were read by immunoSEQ multiplex PCR, and TCRdb kept only the in-frame ones, dropping some. Among approximately 150,000 clones, around 87% were seen once, and the ten largest hold 11%. V shed 4 bases and J shed 3 bases, with 19 bases lying between them. The CDR3 spans 16 residues. Germline loops: CDR1 SGDLS, CDR2 YYNGEE. This receptor was identified in a man in his sixties who had recovered from COVID-19. Source material: PBMCs or T cells enriched from blood (not recorded which). The rearrangement links TRBV9 to TRBJ1-1, with D possibly TRBD1 on 6 matching bases. The CDR3 protein is CASSPGGSRPDTEAFF. Written as DNA, the CDR3 is TGTGCCAGCAGCCCGGGGGGCTCCCGTCCGGACACTGAAGCTTTCTTT.